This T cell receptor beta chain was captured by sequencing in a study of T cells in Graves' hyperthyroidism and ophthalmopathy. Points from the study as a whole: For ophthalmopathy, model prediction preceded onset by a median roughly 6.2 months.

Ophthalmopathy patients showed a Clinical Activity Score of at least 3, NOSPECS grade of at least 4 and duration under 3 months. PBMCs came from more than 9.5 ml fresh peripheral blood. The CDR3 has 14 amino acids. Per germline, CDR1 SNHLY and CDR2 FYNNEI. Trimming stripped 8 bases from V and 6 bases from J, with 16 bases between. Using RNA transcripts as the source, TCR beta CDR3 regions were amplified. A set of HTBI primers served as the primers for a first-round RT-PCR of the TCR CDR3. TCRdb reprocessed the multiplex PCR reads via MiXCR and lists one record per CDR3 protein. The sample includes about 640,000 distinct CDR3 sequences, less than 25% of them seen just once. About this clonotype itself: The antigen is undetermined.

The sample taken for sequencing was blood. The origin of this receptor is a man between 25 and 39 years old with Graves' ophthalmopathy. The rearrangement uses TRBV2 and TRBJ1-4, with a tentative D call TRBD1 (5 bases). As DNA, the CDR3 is TGTGCCAGCGATGAGCAGGGAATAGATGAAAAACTGTTTTTT. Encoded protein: CASDEQGIDEKLFF.